These 19 T cell receptor beta chains were all obtained from the same sample, sequenced in a study of cytomegalovirus exposure and HLA in healthy donors. PCR amplification relied on 60 Vbeta primers (plus 13 Jbeta primers). Measured with immunoSEQ multiplex PCR; TCRdb has only the in-frame clones, and not every one. The table has 150,000 to 200,000 clones, 70% to 85% seen once; the top ten hold approximately 6.5%. The source material was PBMCs. The receptors were sampled from a man in his fifties in good health and CMV-seropositive.

About this clone itself: The sample carries other DNA sequences with the same CDR3. The chain combines TRBV5-6 with TRBJ1-5, with 7 bases lining up with TRBD1. This CDR3 has 15 amino acids. Germline CDR1 is SGHDT and CDR2 is YYEEEE. With 0 bases clipped from V and 1 base from J, the junction kept 1 base outside the gene matches. CDR3 loop: CASSLGQGSNQPQHF. The CDR3 coding sequence is TGTGCCAGCAGCTTGGGACAGGGAAGCAATCAGCCCCAGCATTTT.

The V call is TRBV5-6, the J call TRBJ2-7, with a tentative D call TRBD2 (7 bases). The CDR3 length is 14 residues. V was trimmed by 4 bases and J by 2 bases, leaving 13 bases between them. Per germline, CDR1 SGHDT and CDR2 YYEEEE. CDR3 sequence: CASSGRGRTYEQYF. CDR3 nucleotides: TGTGCCAGCAGCGGGCGGGGGCGAACCTACGAGCAGTACTTC.

V gene TRBV9 combines with J gene TRBJ1-1; TRBD1 might be the D (5 bases). The CDR3 has 12 residues. With 3 bases removed from V and 7 bases from J, the gap between germline ends came to 10 bases. CDR1 and CDR2 from the germline V gene are SGDLS and YYNGEE. The CDR3: CASSAQQDEAFF. In DNA form, the CDR3 reads TGTGCCAGCAGCGCCCAACAGGATGAAGCTTTCTTT.

The chain recombines TRBV10-2 with TRBJ2-3; 7 nucleotides match TRBD2. CDR1 is WSHSY, CDR2 SAAADI, per germline. The CDR3 contains 17 residues. V shed 6 bases, J shed 2 bases, and the junction held 14 bases outside the gene matches. CDR3 in amino acids: CASSYPPSGANTDTQYF. CDR3 DNA sequence: TGCGCCAGCAGCTACCCCCCTAGCGGAGCCAACACAGATACGCAGTATTTT.

On this clone itself: Germline is not matched at one junction end, which may reflect a read error. The rearrangement uses TRBV7-7 and TRBJ2-2; 11 nucleotides agree with TRBD2. This CDR3 has 15 residues. CDR1 and CDR2 (germline): SSHAT, FNYEAQ (reference sequence). CDR3 bases: TGTGCTAGCAGCCCTACTAGCGGGAGCTTCGGGGAGCTGTTTTTT. It encodes CASSPTSGSFGELFF.

This clone occurred a few times. The chain has TRBV7-9 and TRBJ2-7; D is uncertain. This CDR3 is built from 15 residues. Trimming cost V 5 bases and J 6 bases, with 20 bases left between them. CDR1 and CDR2 from the germline V gene are SEHNR and FQNEAQ (reference sequence). The CDR3 nucleotides read TGTGCCAGCAGCGAACATTTAGGAGAGGCTCCCGAGCAGTACTTC. Translated, it gives CASSEHLGEAPEQYF. Drawing the rest from reference TRBV7-9 and TRBJ2-7, the complete variable domain is DTGVSQNPRHKITKRGQNVTFRCDPISEHNRLYWYRQTLGQGPEFLTYFQNEAQLEKSRLLSDRFSAERPKGSFSTLEIQRTEQGDSAMYLCASSEHLGEAPEQYFGPGTRLTVT.

The chain recombines TRBV11-3 with TRBJ1-2, with 7 bases lining up with TRBD1. The CDR3 has 16 amino acids. V was clipped by 6 bases and J by 2 bases; unmatched bases: 12. The V gene's germline CDR1 is SGHNT and CDR2 YENEEA. The CDR3 DNA is TGTGCCAGCAGTACGCGGGCGGGCAGGGGGAACTATGGCTACACCTTC. Protein: CASSTRAGRGNYGYTF.

The V call is TRBV18, the J call TRBJ1-2; 11 nucleotides line up with TRBD1. The CDR3 has 15 amino acids. Per germline, CDR1 KGHSH and CDR2 LQKENI. J lost 3 bases, V lost 3 bases, and 3 bases had no gene match. The CDR3 coding sequence is TGTGCCAGCTCACCCGGGACAGGGGGGGACTATGGCTACACCTTC. Protein: CASSPGTGGDYGYTF.

CDR3 sequence reads: CASSSVTEQYF. CDR3 sequence (DNA): TGTGCCAGCAGCTCCGTCACAGAGCAGTACTTC. The chain employs TRBV7-9 and TRBJ2-7; no definite D call. CDR1 and CDR2 (germline): SEHNR, FQNEAQ (reference sequence). Trimming stripped 4 bases from V and 7 bases from J, with 8 bases between. The CDR3 has 11 residues. Full variable domain (missing parts from reference TRBV7-9 and TRBJ2-7): DTGVSQNPRHKITKRGQNVTFRCDPISEHNRLYWYRQTLGQGPEFLTYFQNEAQLEKSRLLSDRFSAERPKGSFSTLEIQRTEQGDSAMYLCASSSVTEQYFGPGTRLTVT.

The chain combines TRBV4-1 with TRBJ1-6; a weak D match, TRBD1 (6 bases). Germline CDR1 and CDR2: MGHRA and YSYEKL. This CDR3 has 14 amino acids. The ends were cut back, 0 bases at V and 13 bases at J, with 13 bases in the middle. CDR3 nucleotide sequence: TGCGCCAGCAGCCAAGATGTTAAAGGGGGTCCCCTCCACTTT. Its protein is CASSQDVKGGPLHF.

The chain is built from TRBV10-2 and TRBJ1-5; 9 nucleotides agree with TRBD1. CDR1 WSHSY and CDR2 SAAADI come from the germline V gene. V lost 8 bases and J lost 2; bases outside the gene matches: 7. This CDR3 comprises 15 residues. The CDR3 region is CASALGTGRNQPQHF. The CDR3 region has the DNA TGCGCCAGCGCTCTAGGGACAGGGCGCAATCAGCCCCAGCATTTT.

The V call is TRBV9, the J call TRBJ2-3; 11 bases align to TRBD2. With V trimmed by 4 bases and J by 2 bases, 6 bases remained unmatched. CDR3 length equals 16 residues. Germline lookup yields CDR1 SGDLS and CDR2 YYNGEE. CDR3 sequence: CASSTASGGPTDTQYF. The CDR3 DNA follows: TGTGCCAGCAGCACCGCTAGCGGGGGGCCCACAGATACGCAGTATTTT.

This sequence joins TRBV5-1 and TRBJ2-5, with D tentatively TRBD1 (5 bases). The better agreement between TRBJ2-7 and the DNA end casts doubt on the J call. The CDR3 has 14 residues. The V gene's germline CDR1 is SGHRS and CDR2 YFSETQ. Written as DNA, the CDR3 is TGCGCCAGCAGCTTGGTTCAGGGATTGCACGAGCAGTACTTC. Its translation: CASSLVQGLHEQYF.

The chain has TRBV11-3 and TRBJ2-1; unclear D gene. Germline loops: CDR1 SGHNT, CDR2 YENEEA. The CDR3 is 15 residues long. V was cut by 2 bases and J by 5 bases, with 13 bases left in between. CDR3 sequence reads: CASSLPSNGHNEQFF. CDR3 nucleotide sequence: TGTGCCAGCAGCTTACCCTCTAATGGGCACAATGAGCAGTTCTTC.

The chain joins TRBV14 to TRBJ2-5; the match to TRBD2 covers 9 bases. V lost 4 bases to trimming and J lost 1 base; unmatched junction nucleotides: 4. There are 15 residues in the CDR3. CDR1 and CDR2 (germline): SGHDN, FVKESK. The CDR3 loop is CASSRLAGSQETQYF. In DNA form, the CDR3 reads TGTGCCAGCAGCCGTCTAGCGGGGAGCCAAGAGACCCAGTACTTC.

The chain has TRBV6-6 and TRBJ1-4; TRBD1 matches 7 bases. The V gene end was trimmed by 2 bases and the J gene end by 8 bases; junction bases not matched to a gene: 2. Germline V gene lookup returns CDR1 MNHNY and CDR2 SVGAGI (reference sequence). The CDR3 runs 13 residues. The CDR3 protein is CASSYRQGEKLFF. The CDR3 DNA sequence: TGTGCCAGCAGTTACAGACAGGGAGAAAAACTGTTTTTT.

The chain links TRBV2 to TRBJ2-2; 7 bases match TRBD1. This CDR3 is 15 amino acids long. Germline loops: CDR1 SNHLY, CDR2 FYNNEI. With 5 bases clipped from V and 4 bases from J, the junction kept 7 bases outside the gene matches. Written as DNA, the CDR3 is TGTGCCAGCAGTTTACAGGGGTTAAGCACCGGGGAGCTGTTTTTT. This gives the protein CASSLQGLSTGELFF.

The CDR3 is CASSLVVRGLAGELFF. CDR3 bases: TGTGCCAGCAGCTTAGTGGTTAGGGGGCTGGCTGGGGAGCTGTTTTTT. The chain couples TRBV11-2 to TRBJ2-2; TRBD1 matches 7 bases. V shed 1 base and J 8 bases; nucleotides not matched to a gene: 10. The germline V gene encodes CDR1 SGHAT and CDR2 FQNNGV. The CDR3 runs to 16 residues.

The chain combines TRBV4-1 with TRBJ1-3; 9 nucleotides line up with TRBD1. The V and J ends lost 4 bases and 8 bases, in that order; junction bases with no gene match: 3. Germline-derived CDR1 and CDR2 are MGHRA and YSYEKL. The CDR3 contains 13 residues. The CDR3 sequence is CASSPDRGYTIYF. The DNA for the CDR3 is TGCGCCAGCAGCCCGGACAGGGGTTACACCATATATTTT.